The next 25 T cell receptor beta chains were all read from a single sample in a study of shared clonotypes between healthy human individuals. TCRdb's table, derived via immunoSEQ multiplex PCR, lists solely in-frame clones and lacks some. The table lists about 1.4 million clones, roughly 96% of them singletons. Sample: naive CD4+ T cells sorted from blood. This sample's subset: CD45RA+ positively selected. The receptor set was obtained from a man younger than 45 in good health.

V and J are TRBV7-9 and TRBJ2-5, with 7 bases aligning to TRBD2. This CDR3 is built from 11 residues. From germline, CDR1 is SEHNR and CDR2 FQNEAQ (reference sequence). Losses at the gene ends were 4 bases for V and 9 bases for J; bases not matched to a gene: 2. The CDR3 sequence is CASSSGLAQYF. DNA of the CDR3: TGTGCCAGCAGCTCTGGACTAGCCCAGTACTTC.

The rearrangement uses TRBV4-1 and TRBJ2-7; D possibly corresponds to TRBD2 (5 bases). The V and J ends lost 4 bases and 0 bases respectively, with 7 bases between them. CDR3 length equals 13 residues. Germline V gives CDR1 MGHRA, CDR2 YSYEKL. CDR3 coding DNA: TGCGCCAGCAGCCGGGAGAACTCCTACGAGCAGTACTTC. Translated: CASSRENSYEQYF.

The chain carries TRBV9 and TRBJ2-7, with TRBD2 matching over 11 bases. Germline V gene lookup returns CDR1 SGDLS and CDR2 YYNGEE. CDR3 length: 18 amino acids. The junction had 9 bases not matched to a gene; V was cut back by 0 bases and J by 1 base. The CDR3 nucleotides are TGTGCCAGCAGCGTAGGACTCGGGACTAGCGGAATTTCCTACGAGCAGTACTTC. This codes for CASSVGLGTSGISYEQYF.

This chain uses TRBV5-1 with TRBJ2-7, with D tentatively TRBD1 or TRBD2 (5 bases each). The CDR3 extends over 14 amino acids. Germline values: CDR1 SGHRS, CDR2 YFSETQ. V lost 4 bases, J lost 5 bases, and 16 bases lay in between. For the CDR3, the DNA is TGCGCCAGCAGCCCCATGGGGGTAGTAAACGAGCAGTACTTC. Residues: CASSPMGVVNEQYF.

V usage is TRBV9 and J usage is TRBJ2-5, with TRBD2 identical over 8 bases. The CDR3 has 14 residues. The germline CDR1 and CDR2 sequences are SGDLS and YYNGEE. With 4 bases clipped from V and 2 bases from J, the junction kept 4 bases outside the gene matches. CDR3 loop: CASSLLAGQETQYF. DNA for the CDR3: TGTGCCAGCAGCCTATTAGCGGGGCAAGAGACCCAGTACTTC.

The chain has TRBV15 and TRBJ2-4, with D maybe TRBD2 (6 bases). The CDR3 extends over 15 amino acids. The V gene lost 2 bases and the J gene lost 2 bases, with 10 bases spanning the gap. In germline, CDR1 is LNHNV, CDR2 YYDKDF (reference sequence). The CDR3 coding sequence is TGTGCCACCAGCAGAAGGAGGGGTACCAAAAACATTCAGTACTTC. The encoded protein is CATSRRRGTKNIQYF.

This sequence joins TRBV18 and TRBJ1-3, with 8 nucleotides matching TRBD1. After removal of 1 base from V and 0 bases from J, the junction contained 11 bases not matched to a gene. The CDR3 is 19 amino acids. CDR1 is KGHSH and CDR2 is LQKENI in the germline V gene. The CDR3 spells CASSPLREHRGDSGNTIYF. CDR3 bases: TGTGCCAGCTCACCACTGCGGGAACACAGGGGGGACTCTGGAAACACCATATATTTT. Filled out from reference TRBV18 and TRBJ1-3, the complete variable domain reads NAGVMQNPRHLVRRRGQEARLRCSPMKGHSHVYWYRQLPEEGLKFMVYLQKENIIDESGMPKERFSAEFPKEGPSILRIQQVVRGDSAAYFCASSPLREHRGDSGNTIYFGEGSWLTVV.

With respect to this clone: Other DNA sequences in the sample encode the same CDR3. The gene calls are TRBV5-1 and TRBJ2-2, with 10 bases matching TRBD1. V lost 4 bases, J lost 1 base, and 7 bases stayed unmatched. CDR3 length equals 17 residues. Per the germline V gene, CDR1 is SGHRS and CDR2 is YFSETQ. DNA of the CDR3: TGCGCCAGCAGCAAATGGACAGGGGGGCGGAACACCGGGGAGCTGTTTTTT. Translation: CASSKWTGGRNTGELFF.

The chain is built from TRBV7-9 and TRBJ2-7; 8 nucleotides agree with TRBD2. After removal of 5 bases from V and 4 bases from J, the junction contained 16 bases not matched to a gene. CDR3 length equals 17 residues. Germline CDR1 and CDR2: SEHNR and FQNEAQ (reference sequence). This CDR3 is CASSPRGGGTSVYEQYF. CDR3 nucleotides: TGTGCCAGCAGCCCAAGGGGCGGGGGGACCTCAGTATACGAGCAGTACTTC.

The chain recombines TRBV6-1 with TRBJ1-3; no definite D call. CDR1 and CDR2 from the germline V gene are MNHNS and SASEGT. This CDR3 is built from 16 residues. V dropped 4 bases and J dropped 0 bases, with 13 bases sitting between them. CDR3 region: CASSALTAHSGNTIYF. CDR3 coding DNA: TGTGCCAGCAGTGCCTTGACGGCTCACTCTGGAAACACCATATATTTT.

About this clone: This specimen includes other DNA sequences encoding the same CDR3. The chain has TRBV7-9 and TRBJ2-7; D is uncertain. Looked up from germline, CDR1 is SEHNR and CDR2 is FQNEAQ (reference sequence). V shed 5 bases and J shed 4 bases, with 6 bases lying between them. The CDR3 consists of 11 residues. The CDR3 DNA follows: TGTGCCAGCAGCCACACTTACGAGCAGTACTTC. Translation gives CASSHTYEQYF.

The rearrangement uses TRBV20-1 and TRBJ2-1, with D unclear. The CDR3 contains 10 residues. V lost 5 bases to trimming and J lost 8 bases, with 7 bases between them. The germline gives CDR1 DFQATT, CDR2 SNEGSKA (reference sequence). The CDR3 region is CSAVGDEQFF. The CDR3 bases are TGCAGTGCTGTAGGTGATGAGCAGTTCTTC.

The gene calls are TRBV14 and TRBJ2-5; 8 bases are a match to TRBD2. Germline lookup yields CDR1 SGHDN and CDR2 FVKESK. The V segment lost 3 bases and the J segment 5 bases; nucleotides outside the gene matches: 8. This CDR3 is 15 amino acids long. The CDR3 is CASSQLLAGSETQYF. DNA for the CDR3: TGTGCCAGCAGCCAGTTGTTAGCGGGATCGGAGACCCAGTACTTC.

This chain connects TRBV28 to TRBJ2-7; the D is unclear. In germline, CDR1 is MDHEN, CDR2 SYDVKM. The germline V and J ends were trimmed by 7 bases and 4 bases, with 14 bases remaining between them. This CDR3 has 13 residues. The CDR3 DNA is TGTGCCAGCATCGATGGAGCCCTTTACGAGCAGTACTTC. This encodes CASIDGALYEQYF.

The V and J genes are TRBV6-5 and TRBJ1-1; D perhaps matches TRBD1 (5 bases). The V end lost 2 bases, the J end lost 10 bases, and 11 bases lay between the germline ends. Per the germline V gene, CDR1 is MNHEY and CDR2 is SVGAGI. The CDR3 is 12 residues long. The CDR3 loop is CASSYQGRGAFF. CDR3 nucleotides: TGTGCCAGCAGTTACCAGGGCCGGGGAGCTTTCTTT.

The V and J genes are TRBV28 and TRBJ1-4; TRBD1 aligns across 7 bases. Germline values: CDR1 MDHEN, CDR2 SYDVKM. J was trimmed by 5 bases and V by 2 bases; bases with no gene match: 5. The CDR3 is 15 amino acids. The CDR3 sequence: CASSLPGTENEKLFF. DNA of the CDR3: TGTGCCAGCAGTTTACCCGGGACAGAGAATGAAAAACTGTTTTTT.

This chain uses TRBV2 with TRBJ2-1; D gene unclear. CDR1 and CDR2 (germline): SNHLY, FYNNEI. V lost 8 bases and J 5 bases, leaving 7 bases between the germline ends. The CDR3 extends over 11 amino acids. CDR3 region: CASSFHNEQFF. In DNA form, the CDR3 reads TGTGCCAGCTCTTTCCACAATGAGCAGTTCTTC. The variable domain in full, completed from reference TRBV2 and TRBJ2-1, reads EPEVTQTPSHQVTQMGQEVILRCVPISNHLYFYWYRQILGQKVEFLVSFYNNEISEKSEIFDDQFSVERPDGSNFTLKIRSTKLEDSAMYFCASSFHNEQFFGPGTRLTVL.

The chain carries TRBV29-1 and TRBJ1-4; the match to TRBD1 covers 8 bases. This CDR3 comprises 14 residues. V gave up 8 bases and J gave up 8 bases; unmatched junction bases: 13. The germline V gene has CDR1 SQVTM and CDR2 ANQGSEA. The CDR3 sequence is CSPGGGGLGEKLFF. For the CDR3, the DNA is TGCAGCCCAGGGGGCGGGGGGCTAGGGGAAAAACTGTTTTTT.

The rearrangement uses TRBV19 and TRBJ2-7, with no clear D. In germline, CDR1 is LNHDA, CDR2 SQIVND (reference sequence). Trimming pared 4 bases from V and 0 bases from J, leaving 7 bases between. The CDR3 is 13 amino acids. CDR3 sequence reads: CASSTIPSYEQYF. As DNA, the CDR3 is TGTGCCAGTAGTACCATCCCCTCCTACGAGCAGTACTTC.

DNA of the CDR3: TGCGCCAGCAGCCAAGAAGTCCAGGGCGCGCAGTTCTTC. Amino acid sequence: CASSQEVQGAQFF. This chain joins TRBV4-3 and TRBJ2-1; maybe TRBD1 (5 bases). The CDR3 extends over 13 amino acids. The V gene's germline CDR1 is LGHNA and CDR2 YSLEER. V lost 0 bases to trimming and J lost 12 bases, with 12 bases between them.

This clone is a singleton in its sample. At the DNA level, this CDR3 is encoded by other sequences in the same sample as well. The chain joins TRBV9 to TRBJ2-2; D is undetermined. Germline CDR1 reads SGDLS; CDR2 reads YYNGEE. Trimming stripped 0 bases from V and 0 bases from J, with 9 bases between. This CDR3 has 16 amino acids. CDR3: CASSVVSVANTGELFF. The CDR3 coding sequence is TGTGCCAGCAGCGTAGTCTCAGTCGCGAACACCGGGGAGCTGTTTTTT.

This chain uses TRBV5-4 with TRBJ2-7, with TRBD2 identical over 7 bases. CDR1 SGHNT and CDR2 YYREEE come from the germline V gene (reference sequence). V lost 6 bases and J lost 3; bases outside the gene matches: 18. This CDR3 contains 17 residues. The CDR3, as DNA: TGTGCCAGCACCCTGGGGGGGAAGGCGGGAGCCATCTACGAGCAGTACTTC. Residues: CASTLGGKAGAIYEQYF.

This rearrangement joins TRBV30 to TRBJ2-3; D remains ambiguous. V dropped 0 bases and J dropped 1 base, with 5 bases sitting between them. CDR3 length: 13 residues. Germline V lookup: CDR1 GTSNPN, CDR2 SVGIG (reference sequence). The CDR3 is CAWSVKGTDTQYF. CDR3 in DNA: TGTGCCTGGAGTGTGAAGGGCACAGATACGCAGTATTTT.

The chain is built from TRBV6-5 and TRBJ2-1; D gene unclear. Trimming pared 5 bases from V and 3 bases from J, leaving 14 bases between. The length of the CDR3 is 15 residues. Germline loops: CDR1 MNHEY, CDR2 SVGAGI. The CDR3 DNA reads as TGTGCCAGCAGTCAAGGCGCTAACCTCTACAATGAGCAGTTCTTC. It is translated as CASSQGANLYNEQFF.

This chain joins TRBV30 and TRBJ1-4; the D is unclear. Looked up from germline, CDR1 is GTSNPN and CDR2 is SVGIG (reference sequence). The CDR3 has 14 residues. With 0 bases removed from V and 8 bases from J, the gap between germline ends came to 13 bases. The CDR3 here is CAWSVLPLREKLFF. CDR3 nucleotide sequence: TGTGCCTGGAGTGTACTGCCCTTGAGGGAAAAACTGTTTTTT.